This section outlines one T cell receptor (beta chain) sequence together with its context. The specificity of this receptor is unknown. No qualities accompany the bases; no much larger clone lies one base away. The collaborating institutions used their own protocols to collect whole blood in K2EDTA tubes. For TCRbeta analysis, collaborators shipped samples as frozen whole blood, isolated PBMCs, or DNA extracted from either of those sample types. The germline V and J ends show losses of 6 bases and 9 bases respectively, and no gene match explains 8 bases of the junction. Counted from cysteine to phenylalanine, this CDR3 has 13 amino acids. CDR3 DNA is the only sequence kept; it has 39 bases, read in frame from the first base. The germline V gene specifies MNHEY as CDR1 and SVGEGT as CDR2. The sample originates from a study of blood T cell repertoires in COVID-19 (dated by TCRdb to 2020 to 2022). Turning to the overall study: Samples covering the acute and convalescent phases of COVID-19 were provided by collaborators in the United States, Italy and Spain. The prospective study material was composed of cDNA or gDNA derived from T cells, B-cell-depleted T cells, or PBMCs. Subjects who had been exposed to COVID-19, were actively infected with it, or had recovered from it provided the deeply sampled blood TCRbeta repertoires that made up the dataset. A freely available public database, intended as a resource for researchers studying the immune response to SARS-CoV-2, is where the repertoires were released. Samples came from the ongoing ImmuneRACE study (first 160 participants) plus 1,254 subjects from 6 global collaborators. The sample metadata nearly always contained a de-identified subject ID, COVID-19 status, age in years and sex. Where available, HLA class I and class II types were obtained from metadata supplied by the sample provider rather than from assay-based typing.

TCRbeta CDR3 regions were amplified from genomic DNA by means of the immunoSEQ Assay, a bias-controlled multiplex PCR. The study's own analysis went as follows. The number of nucleated cells in each sample was estimated from the amplification of reference gene primers within the assay. Sequence reads were collapsed and filtered to measure the absolute abundance of every unique TCRbeta CDR3 rearrangement. For each sample, productive Simpson clonality was calculated as the square root of Simpson's diversity index over productive rearrangements. TCRdb took this table from immuneACCESS and kept in-frame rearrangements with V and J called. Such tables lack part of the clones; where checked against another copy, unresolved V genes explain under half of the gap, and the rest is unexplained. V, J and clone size derive from that table, while D and trimming were established from the DNA sequence. The sample table records some 21,000 clones; about nine tenths of these occur just once. Over 15% of the sample is taken by the ten largest.

Beyond this particular receptor, the publication reports: How much clinical and demographic metadata was included differed by source and by participant, and the metadata was provided uncurated.

Input material: peripheral blood. Recombination connected TRBV6-2 or TRBV6-3 to TRBJ1-1, and 9 bases in between align with TRBD1. The sequence was collected from a human donor in a cohort sampled during active COVID-19. The DNA sequence is as follows: TGTGCCAGCAGCAACTACAGGGGGCGCCAAGCTTTCTTT. It encodes CASSNYRGRQAFF.